This TCR beta chain was identified in a study of blood T cell repertoires in COVID-19. Across the study: Samples came from the United States, Italy and Spain, spanning acute and convalescent COVID-19. From T cells, B-cell-depleted T cells, or PBMCs came the material, which was cDNA or gDNA.

The CDR3 covers 15 residues. V was pared by 9 bases and J by 7 bases, with 13 bases of the junction left unmatched. Germline lookup yields CDR1 MDHEN and CDR2 SYDVKM. Authors' processing steps: Estimation of nucleated cell counts was performed using reference gene primer amplification. The method was immunoSEQ multiplex PCR; TCRdb's version includes in-frame clones alone and lacks a portion of them. That table gives V, J and clone size, and the DNA gave D and trimming. There are around 150,000 clones in the sample; roughly 82% occur only once, and approximately 11% lies in the top ten. For recovered donors of Cohort 3, there were two negative PCRs, clearance, or symptom resolution.

Sample: PBMCs or T cells enriched from blood (not recorded which). This chain links TRBV28 with TRBJ1-5; 9 bases line up with TRBD1. This sequence was found in a man between 50 and 59 years old who had recovered from COVID-19. The CDR3 reads CASDRQGGVVQPQHF. CDR3 bases: TGTGCCAGTGACCGACAGGGGGGAGTAGTGCAGCCCCAGCATTTT.